A single sample gave rise to the 15 T cell receptor beta chains below, sequenced in a study of neurological immune-mediated disorders (dated by TCRdb to the late 2010s). The receptor library was made with 5' RACE. The data were produced on an Illumina HiSeq 2500. TCRdb handled the public reads itself, with Q25 trimming in fastp and clone calling in MiXCR, and kept productive beta chains. Every entry covers one CDR3 protein and lists the most common genes and DNA from its rows. The sample table shows around 61,000 distinct CDR3 sequences, and more than 4.5% are seen once. About 5.3% of the sample rests with the top ten. The source material was PBMCs. These receptors all stem from a human donor with multiple sclerosis. The donor label of this sample is uncertain.

This clonotype has at least ten counts. The chain combines TRBV25-1 with TRBJ2-3; 9 bases are shared with TRBD1. The length of the CDR3 is 18 residues. Germline loops: CDR1 MGHDK, CDR2 SYGVNS. Losses at the gene ends were 4 bases for V and 5 bases for J; bases not matched to a gene: 16. The CDR3 coding sequence is TGTGCCAGCAGTGCACACACCGGGACAGGGAAGCACAGAGATACGCAGTATTTT. Protein: CASSAHTGTGKHRDTQYF.

This clonotype was seen ten or more times. The chain links TRBV3-1 to TRBJ2-5; TRBD1 matches 7 bases. Trimming cost V 4 bases and J 0 bases; bases outside gene matches: 2. This CDR3 contains 14 residues. Germline loops: CDR1 LGHDT, CDR2 YNNKEL (reference sequence). CDR3 DNA: TGTGCCAGCAGCCCCGGGACAGACCAAGAGACCCAGTACTTC. This translates into CASSPGTDQETQYF.

This sequence joins TRBV6-2 or TRBV6-3 and TRBJ2-4; possibly TRBD1 or TRBD2 for D (5 bases each). This CDR3 region has 15 residues. Germline loops: CDR1 MNHEY, CDR2 SVGEGT. Trimming cost V 5 bases and J 8 bases, with 19 bases left between them. The DNA of the CDR3 is TGTGCCAGCAGTACCCGGGACCGCAAACGGGACATTCAGTACTTC. As protein: CASSTRDRKRDIQYF.

This clonotype has ten or more counts. This rearrangement joins TRBV4-2 to TRBJ2-4; weak D call: TRBD2 (5 bases). CDR1 and CDR2 from the germline V gene are LGHNA and YNFKEQ. V was shortened by 8 bases and J by 6 bases, with 11 bases between the two germline ends. CDR3 size: 12 residues. The CDR3 loop reads CASRGAPNIQYF. The CDR3 bases are TGTGCCAGCCGGGGAGCCCCAAACATTCAGTACTTC.

This clonotype was found many times. Here the CDR3 DNA reads TGCAGTGCTAGACGGCGGGGGACGGGGCTCTATGGCTACACCTTC. Its translation: CSARRRGTGLYGYTF. The V call is TRBV20-1, the J call TRBJ1-2, with D tentatively TRBD1 (5 bases). Germline-derived CDR1 and CDR2 are DFQATT and SNEGSKA (reference sequence). The CDR3 length is 15 residues. Trimming stripped 2 bases from V and 4 bases from J, with 17 bases between.

There are many counts of this clonotype. This chain uses TRBV13 with TRBJ1-2, with 8 bases matching TRBD1. Germline V lookup: CDR1 PRHDT, CDR2 FYEKMQ (reference sequence). After removal of 5 bases from V and 7 bases from J, the junction contained 6 bases not matched to a gene. CDR3 length: 13 amino acids. CDR3 loop: CASSGSRGLGYTF. For the CDR3, the DNA is TGTGCCAGCAGCGGAAGCAGGGGGCTTGGCTACACCTTC.

The chain carries TRBV11-3 and TRBJ1-2; D is perhaps TRBD1 (5 bases). CDR1 and CDR2 from the germline V gene are SGHNT and YENEEA. The V end lost 0 bases, the J end lost 7 bases, and 12 bases lay between the germline ends. This CDR3 spans 14 amino acids. CDR3 coding DNA: TGTGCCAGCAGCTTAGAACGGCAGGGTGTTGGCTACACCTTC. This gives the protein CASSLERQGVGYTF.

This clonotype was recorded at least ten times. This rearrangement joins TRBV20-1 to TRBJ2-3; D is possibly TRBD1 (6 bases). The CDR3 loop spans 14 amino acids. From germline, CDR1 is DFQATT and CDR2 SNEGSKA (reference sequence). V gave up 4 bases and J gave up 1 base, with 12 bases separating them. DNA for the CDR3: TGCAGTGCTATGGACAGTCTAGGCACAGATACGCAGTATTTT. This gives the protein CSAMDSLGTDTQYF.

This clonotype was detected ten times or more. The chain has TRBV20-1 and TRBJ2-1; TRBD2 matches at 10 bases. Trimming cost V 6 bases and J 2 bases; bases outside gene matches: 10. This CDR3 region has 16 residues. Per germline, CDR1 DFQATT and CDR2 SNEGSKA (reference sequence). CDR3: CSAPRLAGGPYNEQFF. The DNA for the CDR3 is TGCAGTGCCCCCAGGTTAGCGGGGGGCCCCTACAATGAGCAGTTCTTC.

In this sample, this clonotype turned up many times. The rearrangement uses TRBV11-2 and TRBJ1-1, with D possibly matching TRBD1 (5 bases). The CDR3 contains 16 residues. Per the germline V gene, CDR1 is SGHAT and CDR2 is FQNNGV. V was shortened by 5 bases and J by 4 bases, with 20 bases between the two germline ends. The chain's CDR3 is CASSRNWGVGSTEAFF. Here the CDR3 DNA reads TGTGCCAGCAGCCGTAATTGGGGGGTAGGGAGCACTGAAGCTTTCTTT.

This clonotype was found many times. J is TRBJ2-1 and V is TRBV12-3 or TRBV12-4, with TRBD2 matching 13 bases. J lost 0 bases, V lost 3 bases, and 11 bases had no gene match. The length of the CDR3 is 20 residues. The CDR3 DNA reads as TGTGCCAGCAGTTTCCGGGCGGGACTAGCGGGGTTAAGCTCCTACAATGAGCAGTTCTTC. Protein product: CASSFRAGLAGLSSYNEQFF.

This clonotype has ten or more counts. V and J are TRBV12-5 and TRBJ2-3, with 14 bases aligning to TRBD2. In germline, CDR1 is LGHNT, CDR2 FRNRAP. With 0 bases clipped from V and 6 bases from J, the junction kept 5 bases outside the gene matches. This CDR3 is built from 17 residues. The CDR3 is CASGLVWTSGGWDTQYF. In DNA, the CDR3 is TGTGCTAGTGGTTTGGTATGGACTAGCGGGGGGTGGGATACGCAGTATTTT.

This clonotype has ten or more counts. This chain joins TRBV7-9 and TRBJ2-3; D may match TRBD1 or TRBD2 (5 bases each). Germline lookup yields CDR1 SEHNR and CDR2 FQNEAQ (reference sequence). The length of the CDR3 is 12 residues. The V end was cut by 5 bases, the J end by 9 bases, with 12 bases between. CDR3 nucleotide sequence: TGTGCCAGCAGCCCCCAGGGAGAGACGCAGTATTTT. Amino acids: CASSPQGETQYF.

This clonotype was seen at least ten times. This rearrangement joins TRBV20-1 to TRBJ1-2; D remains unclear. Trimming left V 2 bases short and J 8 bases short, with 24 bases between. CDR1 and CDR2 (germline): DFQATT, SNEGSKA (reference sequence). This CDR3 contains 16 residues. The CDR3 DNA sequence: TGCAGTGCTAGAAAGACCGAGGCAGTGTATAGTTGGGGCTACACCTTC. Translating gives CSARKTEAVYSWGYTF.

This clonotype was seen many times. The gene calls are TRBV5-1 and TRBJ2-3, with TRBD2 identical over 10 bases. J lost 1 base, V lost 4 bases, and 6 bases had no gene match. Germline CDR1 SGHRS, CDR2 YFSETQ. The CDR3 contains 16 residues. CDR3 DNA sequence: TGCGCCAGCAGCCCCAGGACTAGCGGTCGCACAGATACGCAGTATTTT. Translating it yields CASSPRTSGRTDTQYF.